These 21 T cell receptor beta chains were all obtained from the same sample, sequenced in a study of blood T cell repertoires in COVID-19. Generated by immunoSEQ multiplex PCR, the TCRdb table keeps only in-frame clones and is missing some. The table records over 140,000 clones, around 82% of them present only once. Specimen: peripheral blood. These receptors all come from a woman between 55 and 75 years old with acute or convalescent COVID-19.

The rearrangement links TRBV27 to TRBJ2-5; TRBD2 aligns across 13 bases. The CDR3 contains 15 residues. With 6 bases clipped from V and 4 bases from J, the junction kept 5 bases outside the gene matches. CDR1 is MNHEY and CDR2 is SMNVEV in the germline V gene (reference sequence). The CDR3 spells CASRPRTSGRETQYF. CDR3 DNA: TGTGCCAGCAGACCAAGGACTAGCGGGAGAGAGACCCAGTACTTC.

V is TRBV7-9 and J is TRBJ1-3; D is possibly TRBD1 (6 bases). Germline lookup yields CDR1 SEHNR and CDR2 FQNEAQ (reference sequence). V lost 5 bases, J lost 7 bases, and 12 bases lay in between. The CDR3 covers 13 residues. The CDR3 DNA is TGTGCCAGCAGCCCTACAGGGTATAACACCATATATTTT. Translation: CASSPTGYNTIYF.

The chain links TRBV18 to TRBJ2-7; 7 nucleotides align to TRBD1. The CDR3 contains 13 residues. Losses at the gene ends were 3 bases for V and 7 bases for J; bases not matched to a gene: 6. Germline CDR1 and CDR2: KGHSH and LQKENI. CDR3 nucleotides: TGTGCCAGCTCACCCATGACAGGGCGTGAGCAGTACTTC. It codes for CASSPMTGREQYF.

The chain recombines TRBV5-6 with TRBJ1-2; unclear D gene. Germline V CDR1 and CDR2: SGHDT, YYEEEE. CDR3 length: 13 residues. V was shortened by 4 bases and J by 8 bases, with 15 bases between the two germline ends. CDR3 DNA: TGTGCCAGCAGCACCCCCGGCTCGGGGGGCTACACCTTC. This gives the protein CASSTPGSGGYTF.

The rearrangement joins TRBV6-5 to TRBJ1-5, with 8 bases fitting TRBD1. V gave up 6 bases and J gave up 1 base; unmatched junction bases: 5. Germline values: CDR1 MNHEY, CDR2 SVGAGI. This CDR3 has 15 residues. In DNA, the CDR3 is TGTGCCAGCAGCCCCGACAGGGGCAGCAATCAGCCCCAGCATTTT. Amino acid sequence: CASSPDRGSNQPQHF.

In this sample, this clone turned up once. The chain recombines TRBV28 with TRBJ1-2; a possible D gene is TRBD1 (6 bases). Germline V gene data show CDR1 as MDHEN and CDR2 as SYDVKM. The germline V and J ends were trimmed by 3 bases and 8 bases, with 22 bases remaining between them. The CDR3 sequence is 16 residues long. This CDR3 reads CASSFRLGTTPDGYTF. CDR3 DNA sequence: TGTGCCAGCAGTTTCCGGCTAGGGACAACACCTGACGGCTACACCTTC.

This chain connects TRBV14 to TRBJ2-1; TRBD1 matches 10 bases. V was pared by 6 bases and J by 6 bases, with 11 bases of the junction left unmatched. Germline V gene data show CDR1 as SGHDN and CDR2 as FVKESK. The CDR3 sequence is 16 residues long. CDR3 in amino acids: CASSPLGQGPPNEQFF. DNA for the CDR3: TGTGCCAGCAGTCCACTGGGACAGGGGCCTCCCAATGAGCAGTTCTTC.

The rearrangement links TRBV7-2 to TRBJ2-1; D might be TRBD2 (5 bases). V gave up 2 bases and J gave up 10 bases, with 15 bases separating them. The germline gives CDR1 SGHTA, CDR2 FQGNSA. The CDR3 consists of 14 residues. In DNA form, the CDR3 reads TGTGCCAGCAGCTTATATAGGGAATCGGGAGAGCAGTTCTTC. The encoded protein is CASSLYRESGEQFF.

CDR3 protein: CASSESRGSSGELFF. The CDR3, as DNA: TGTGCCAGCAGTGAATCGCGGGGTTCATCCGGGGAGCTGTTTTTT. The rearrangement links TRBV25-1 to TRBJ2-2; TRBD2 might be the D (6 bases). The V and J ends lost 1 base and 6 bases respectively, with 12 bases between them. Germline V gene lookup returns CDR1 MGHDK and CDR2 SYGVNS. This CDR3 is built from 15 residues.

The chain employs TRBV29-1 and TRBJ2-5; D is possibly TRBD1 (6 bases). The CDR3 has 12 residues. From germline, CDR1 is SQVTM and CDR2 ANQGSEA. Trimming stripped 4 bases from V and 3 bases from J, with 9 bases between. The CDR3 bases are TGCAGCGTTGCTGGGGGCGAAGAGACCCAGTACTTC. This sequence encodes CSVAGGEETQYF.

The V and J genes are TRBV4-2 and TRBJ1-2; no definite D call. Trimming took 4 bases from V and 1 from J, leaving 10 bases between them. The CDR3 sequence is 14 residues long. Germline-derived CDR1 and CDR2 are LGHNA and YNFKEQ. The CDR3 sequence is CASSRRLDNYGYTF. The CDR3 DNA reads TGTGCCAGCAGCCGCCGACTGGATAACTATGGCTACACCTTC.

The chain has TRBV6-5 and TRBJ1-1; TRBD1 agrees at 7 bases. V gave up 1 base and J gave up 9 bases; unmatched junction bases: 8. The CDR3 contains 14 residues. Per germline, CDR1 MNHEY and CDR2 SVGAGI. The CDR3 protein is CASSYFSVTGKAFF. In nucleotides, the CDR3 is TGTGCCAGCAGTTACTTTTCCGTGACAGGGAAAGCTTTCTTT.

CDR3 DNA sequence: TGCGCCAGCAGCTTTGAGGACAACTATTCACCCCTCCACTTT. Translation: CASSFEDNYSPLHF. The chain is built from TRBV5-1 and TRBJ1-6; D is perhaps TRBD1 (5 bases). The CDR3 runs to 14 residues. The ends were cut back, 2 bases at V and 8 bases at J, with 11 bases in the middle. Germline V gives CDR1 SGHRS, CDR2 YFSETQ.

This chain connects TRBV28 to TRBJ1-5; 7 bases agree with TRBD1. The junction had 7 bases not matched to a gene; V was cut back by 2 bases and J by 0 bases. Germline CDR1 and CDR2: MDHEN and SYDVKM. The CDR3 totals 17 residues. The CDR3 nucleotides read TGTGCCAGCAGTTTAGAGGCAGGGGGTTATAGCAATCAGCCCCAGCATTTT. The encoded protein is CASSLEAGGYSNQPQHF.

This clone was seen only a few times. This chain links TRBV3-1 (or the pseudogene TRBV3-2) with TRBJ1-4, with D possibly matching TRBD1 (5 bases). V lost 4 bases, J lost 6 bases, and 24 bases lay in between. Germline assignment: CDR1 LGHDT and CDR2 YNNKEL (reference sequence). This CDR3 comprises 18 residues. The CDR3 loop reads CASSLEGGRPFRDEKLFF. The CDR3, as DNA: TGTGCCAGCAGCCTCGAAGGTGGCAGGCCGTTCAGGGATGAAAAACTGTTTTTT.

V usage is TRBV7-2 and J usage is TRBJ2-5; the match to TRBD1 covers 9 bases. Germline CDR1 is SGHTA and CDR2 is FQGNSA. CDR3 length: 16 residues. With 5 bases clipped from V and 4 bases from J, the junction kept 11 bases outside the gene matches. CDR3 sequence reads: CASSRRLQGAGETQYF. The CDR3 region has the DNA TGTGCCAGCAGCCGCCGACTACAGGGGGCCGGAGAGACCCAGTACTTC.

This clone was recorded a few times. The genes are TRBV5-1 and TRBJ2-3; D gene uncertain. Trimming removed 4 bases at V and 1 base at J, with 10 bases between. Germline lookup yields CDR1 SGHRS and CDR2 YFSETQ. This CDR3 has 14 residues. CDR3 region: CASSEEYRTDTQYF. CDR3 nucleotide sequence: TGCGCCAGCAGCGAAGAGTACCGCACAGATACGCAGTATTTT.

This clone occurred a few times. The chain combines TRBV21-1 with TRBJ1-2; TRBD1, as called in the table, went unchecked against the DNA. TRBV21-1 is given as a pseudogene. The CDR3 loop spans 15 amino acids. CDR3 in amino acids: CASSKDRGENYGYTF. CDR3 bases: TGTGCCAGCAGCAAGGACAGGGGGGAAAACTATGGCTACACCTTC.

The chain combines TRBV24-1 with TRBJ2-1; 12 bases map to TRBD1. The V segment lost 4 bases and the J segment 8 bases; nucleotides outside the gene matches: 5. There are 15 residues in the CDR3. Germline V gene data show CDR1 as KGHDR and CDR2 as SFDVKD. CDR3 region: CATSEGTGGIDEQFF. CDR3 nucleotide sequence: TGTGCCACCAGTGAAGGGACAGGGGGCATCGATGAGCAGTTCTTC.

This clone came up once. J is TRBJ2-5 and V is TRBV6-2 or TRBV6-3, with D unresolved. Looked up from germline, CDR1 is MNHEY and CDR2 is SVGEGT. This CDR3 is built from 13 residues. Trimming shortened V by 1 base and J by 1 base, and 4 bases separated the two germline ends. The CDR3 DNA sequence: TGTGCCAGCAGTTACTTCGGCCAAGAGACCCAGTACTTC. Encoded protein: CASSYFGQETQYF.

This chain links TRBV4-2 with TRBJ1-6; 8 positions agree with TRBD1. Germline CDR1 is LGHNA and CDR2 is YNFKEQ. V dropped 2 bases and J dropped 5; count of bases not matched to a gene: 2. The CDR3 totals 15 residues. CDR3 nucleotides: TGTGCCAGCAGCCAAAACAGGGGGGATAATTCACCCCTCCACTTT. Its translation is CASSQNRGDNSPLHF.